The present T cell receptor (beta chain) was sequenced within a study of early T cells in non-severe SARS-CoV-2 infection. Study context: Bulk RNA from unsorted whole blood was sequenced; chains were unpaired.

Comments on this clonotype: Its specificity is not known.

Separate cDNA molecules each had unique molecular identifiers attached to them. TCRdb re-called the 5' RACE reads with MiXCR, one entry per CDR3 protein. This table holds about 84,000 distinct CDR3 sequences, 12% found once. V was cut by 4 bases and J by 3 bases, with 9 bases left in between. CDR1 is MNHEY and CDR2 is SMNVEV in the germline V gene (reference sequence). This CDR3 has 13 amino acids. Whole-study findings and limits: Using VDJdb, the matching emphasized anti-spike CD8 responses while missing private and CD4 specificities.

Material for sequencing was whole blood. The J gene is TRBJ1-1, the V gene TRBV27, with D hard to call. The receptor comes from an adult who was a healthcare worker with PCR-confirmed SARS-CoV-2 infection or an uninfected control (not recorded which). The CDR3 spells CASSSRGYTEAFF. The CDR3 DNA reads as TGTGCCAGCAGTTCCCGGGGTTACACTGAAGCTTTCTTT.